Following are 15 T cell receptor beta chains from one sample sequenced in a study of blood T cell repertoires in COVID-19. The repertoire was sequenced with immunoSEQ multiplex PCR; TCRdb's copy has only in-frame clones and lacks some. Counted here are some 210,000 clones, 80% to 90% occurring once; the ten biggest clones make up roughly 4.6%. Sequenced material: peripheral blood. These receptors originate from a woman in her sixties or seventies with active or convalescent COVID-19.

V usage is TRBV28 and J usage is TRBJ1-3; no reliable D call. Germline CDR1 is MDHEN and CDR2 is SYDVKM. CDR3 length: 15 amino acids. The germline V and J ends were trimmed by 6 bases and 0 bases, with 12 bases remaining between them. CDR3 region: CASSPLPGSGNTIYF. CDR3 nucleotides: TGTGCCAGCAGCCCTCTCCCCGGCTCTGGAAACACCATATATTTT.

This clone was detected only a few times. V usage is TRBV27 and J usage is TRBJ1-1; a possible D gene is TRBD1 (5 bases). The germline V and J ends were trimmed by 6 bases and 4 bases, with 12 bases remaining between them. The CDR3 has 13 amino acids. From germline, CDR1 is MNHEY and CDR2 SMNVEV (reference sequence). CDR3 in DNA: TGTGCCAGCAGCCGGACACCGACCACTGAAGCTTTCTTT. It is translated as CASSRTPTTEAFF.

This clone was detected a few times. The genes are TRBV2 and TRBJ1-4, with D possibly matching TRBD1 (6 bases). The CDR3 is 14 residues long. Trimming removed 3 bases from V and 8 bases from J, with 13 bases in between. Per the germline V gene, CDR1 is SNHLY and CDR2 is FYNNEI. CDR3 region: CASSDMGAGEKLFF. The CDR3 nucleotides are TGTGCCAGCAGTGATATGGGGGCAGGGGAAAAACTGTTTTTT.

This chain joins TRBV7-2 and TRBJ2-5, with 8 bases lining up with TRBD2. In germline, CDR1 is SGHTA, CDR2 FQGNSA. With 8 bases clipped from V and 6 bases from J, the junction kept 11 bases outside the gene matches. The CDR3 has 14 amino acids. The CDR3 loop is CASSGSGSEKTQYF. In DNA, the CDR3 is TGTGCCAGCTCTGGGAGCGGGAGTGAAAAGACCCAGTACTTC.

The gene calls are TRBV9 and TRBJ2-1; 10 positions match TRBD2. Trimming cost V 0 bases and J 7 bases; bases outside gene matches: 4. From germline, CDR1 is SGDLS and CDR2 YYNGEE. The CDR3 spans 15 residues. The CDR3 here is CASSVVGLAKNEQFF. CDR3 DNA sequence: TGTGCCAGCAGCGTAGTGGGACTAGCGAAAAATGAGCAGTTCTTC.

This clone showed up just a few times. The CDR3 sequence: CASSRDRGNTEAFF. For the CDR3, the DNA is TGCGCCAGCAGTAGGGACAGGGGAAACACTGAAGCTTTCTTT. The chain is built from TRBV5-1 and TRBJ1-1, with TRBD1 matching over 10 bases. After removal of 5 bases from V and 2 bases from J, the junction contained 3 bases not matched to a gene. CDR3 size: 14 residues. Germline loops: CDR1 SGHRS, CDR2 YFSETQ.

The CDR3, as DNA: TGTGCCAGCAGTGAAGGTTTTGCGGGAGGTCCTCGGCGGTTCTTC. This codes for CASSEGFAGGPRRFF. This sequence joins TRBV6-1 and TRBJ2-1; the match to TRBD2 covers 8 bases. J lost 15 bases, V lost 1 base, and 14 bases had no gene match. Germline loops: CDR1 MNHNS, CDR2 SASEGT. CDR3 length equals 15 residues.

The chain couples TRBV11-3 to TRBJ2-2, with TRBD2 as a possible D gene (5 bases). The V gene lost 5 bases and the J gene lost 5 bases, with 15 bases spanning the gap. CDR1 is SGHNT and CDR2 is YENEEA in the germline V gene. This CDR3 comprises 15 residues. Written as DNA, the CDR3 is TGTGCCAGCAGCCAGCGGTACAGTGGGACCGGGGAGCTGTTTTTT. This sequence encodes CASSQRYSGTGELFF.

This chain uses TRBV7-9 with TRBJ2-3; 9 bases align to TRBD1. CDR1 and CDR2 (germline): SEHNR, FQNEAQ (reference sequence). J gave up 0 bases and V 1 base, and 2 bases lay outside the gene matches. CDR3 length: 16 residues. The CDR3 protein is CASSLGGQGSTDTQYF. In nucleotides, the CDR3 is TGTGCCAGCAGCTTAGGGGGACAGGGTAGCACAGATACGCAGTATTTT.

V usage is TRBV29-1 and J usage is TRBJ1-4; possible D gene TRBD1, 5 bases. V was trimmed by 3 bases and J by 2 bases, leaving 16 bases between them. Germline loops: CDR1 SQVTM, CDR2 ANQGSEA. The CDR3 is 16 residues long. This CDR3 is CSVDLGGGSTNEKLFF. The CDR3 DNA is TGCAGCGTTGACCTTGGCGGGGGATCGACTAATGAAAAACTGTTTTTT.

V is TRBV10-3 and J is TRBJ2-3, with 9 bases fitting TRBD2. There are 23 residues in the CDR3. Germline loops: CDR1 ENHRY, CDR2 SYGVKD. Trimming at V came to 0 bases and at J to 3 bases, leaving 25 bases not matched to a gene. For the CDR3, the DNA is TGTGCCATCAGTGAGTCGACGGGGCGCCGTGGTTTAGCGGGAGTTGTGGGGACAGATACGCAGTATTTT. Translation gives CAISESTGRRGLAGVVGTDTQYF.

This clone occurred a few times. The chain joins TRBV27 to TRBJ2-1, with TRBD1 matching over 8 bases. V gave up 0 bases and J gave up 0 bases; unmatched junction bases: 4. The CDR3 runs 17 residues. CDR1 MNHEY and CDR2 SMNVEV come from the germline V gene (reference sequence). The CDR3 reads CASSLSGDRTSYNEQFF. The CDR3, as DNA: TGTGCCAGCAGTTTATCAGGGGACAGGACCTCCTACAATGAGCAGTTCTTC.

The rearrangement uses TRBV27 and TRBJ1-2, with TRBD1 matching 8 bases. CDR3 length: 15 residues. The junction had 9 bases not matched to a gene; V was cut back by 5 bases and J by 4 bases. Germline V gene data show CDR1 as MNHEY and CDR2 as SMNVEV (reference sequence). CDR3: CASSPLDREGYGYTF. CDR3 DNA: TGTGCCAGCAGTCCGCTGGACAGGGAAGGCTATGGCTACACCTTC.

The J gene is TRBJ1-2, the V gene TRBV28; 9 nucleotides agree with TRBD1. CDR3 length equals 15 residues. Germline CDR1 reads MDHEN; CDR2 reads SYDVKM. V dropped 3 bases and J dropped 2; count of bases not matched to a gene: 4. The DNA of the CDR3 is TGTGCCAGCAGTTTTCGACAGGGGGGCAACTATGGCTACACCTTC. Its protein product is CASSFRQGGNYGYTF.

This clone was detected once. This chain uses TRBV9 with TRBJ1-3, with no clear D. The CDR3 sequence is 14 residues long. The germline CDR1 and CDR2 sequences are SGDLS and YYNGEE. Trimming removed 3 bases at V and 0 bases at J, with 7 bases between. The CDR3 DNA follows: TGTGCCAGCAGCGCCATGAGCTCTGGAAACACCATATATTTT. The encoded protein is CASSAMSSGNTIYF.